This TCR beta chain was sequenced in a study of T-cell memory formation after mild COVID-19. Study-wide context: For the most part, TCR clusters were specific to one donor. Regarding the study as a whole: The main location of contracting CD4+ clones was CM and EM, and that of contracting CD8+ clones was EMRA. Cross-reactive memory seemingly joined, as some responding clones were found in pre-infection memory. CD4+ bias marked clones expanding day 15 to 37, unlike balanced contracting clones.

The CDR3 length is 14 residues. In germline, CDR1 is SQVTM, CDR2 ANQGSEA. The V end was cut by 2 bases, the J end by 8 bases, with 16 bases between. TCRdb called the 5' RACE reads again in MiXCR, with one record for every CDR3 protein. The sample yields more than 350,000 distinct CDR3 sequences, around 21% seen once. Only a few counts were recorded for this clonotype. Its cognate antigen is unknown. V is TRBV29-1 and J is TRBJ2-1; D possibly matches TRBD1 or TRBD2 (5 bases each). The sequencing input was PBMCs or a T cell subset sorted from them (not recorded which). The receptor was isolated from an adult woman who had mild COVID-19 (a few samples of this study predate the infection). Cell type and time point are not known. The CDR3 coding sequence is TGCAGCGTTGAACGGCAGTCTCGAGGGGATGAGCAGTTCTTC. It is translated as CSVERQSRGDEQFF.